The T cell receptor beta chain under discussion was sequenced for a study of neoadjuvant anti-PD-1 for oral cavity cancer. As for the study in general: Most patients had three to four biweekly doses of 3 mg/kg nivolumab before resection.

Generated by immunoSEQ multiplex PCR, the TCRdb table keeps only in-frame clones and is missing some. In the table there are 80,000 to 95,000 clones, roughly four fifths of which are singletons. V was trimmed by 4 bases and J by 4 bases, leaving 13 bases between them. From germline, CDR1 is SGHVS and CDR2 FNYEAQ. The CDR3 has 14 residues. The gene calls are TRBV7-6 and TRBJ1-1; D is perhaps TRBD1 (5 bases). The receptor was isolated from a person aged 40 to 85 with oral cavity squamous cell carcinoma. The input for sequencing was PBMCs, taken before nivolumab (anti-PD-1) treatment. The CDR3 is CASSWQGTGTEAFF. Written as DNA, the CDR3 is TGTGCCAGCAGCTGGCAGGGCACGGGCACTGAAGCTTTCTTT.